This is a list of T cell receptor beta chains from one sample in a study of T-cell memory formation after mild COVID-19. TCRdb used MiXCR to reprocess the 5' RACE reads, holding one entry per CDR3 protein. The sample lists about 57,000 distinct CDR3 sequences; approximately 12% were seen once. The source material was PBMCs or a T cell subset sorted from them (not recorded which). These receptors all stem from a man between 18 and 35 years old who had mild COVID-19 (a few samples of this study predate the infection). Cell type and time point are not known. Each CDR3 is given with its conserved first and last residue. A D gene is named only where the DNA matches it firmly. Part of the rows lack a size; the others show once, few, many or a class for expanded clones.

>TRBJ2-1|TRBV6-4|TRBD2|many
TGTGCCAGCAGTGAAGATGTAGCGGGGTCGAGTGAGCAGTTCTTC
CASSEDVAGSSEQFF
>TRBJ1-4|TRBV27|TRBD1|-
TGTGCCAGCAGACTACAGGGGACGAATGAAAAACTGTTTTTT
CASRLQGTNEKLFF
>TRBJ2-1|TRBV19|-|-
TGTGCCAGTAGGATAGACCGGGGGGCCGTCTACAATGAGCAGTTCTTC
CASRIDRGAVYNEQFF
>TRBJ2-5|TRBV20-1|-|many
TGCAGTGCTAGAGCGGCTTTCCAAGAGACCCAGTACTTC
CSARAAFQETQYF
>TRBJ2-7|TRBV3-1|-|many
TGTGCCAGCAGCCAAGATTCTGAACAGGGCGTTTACGAGCAGTACTTC
CASSQDSEQGVYEQYF
>TRBJ2-7|TRBV7-7|-|many
TGTGCCAGCAGCTTGGGGGACTCTAGCTACGAGCAGTACTTC
CASSLGDSSYEQYF
>TRBJ2-5|TRBV5-1|TRBD2|-
TGCGCCAGCAGCTTCGGGACTAGCGGGGGGATTGAGACCCAGTACTTC
CASSFGTSGGIETQYF
>TRBJ2-4|TRBV20-1|TRBD1|few
TGCAGTGCTAGAGGCGGACAGGGGGGACGGCTTCAGTACTTC
CSARGGQGGRLQYF
>TRBJ1-1|TRBV4-1|-|-
TGCGCCAGCAGCCAAGGGGGGGTAAAGCCTTTCTTT
CASSQGGVKPFF
>TRBJ2-1|TRBV4-3|TRBD1|many
TGCGCCAGCAGCCAAGTCCCGGGGGGCGGGACAGGGGGCTCCTACAATGAGCAGTTCTTC
CASSQVPGGGTGGSYNEQFF
>TRBJ2-3|TRBV3-1|TRBD2|many
TGTGCCAGCAGCCCGACTAGCGGAGTCACAGATACGCAGTATTTT
CASSPTSGVTDTQYF
>TRBJ1-1|TRBV20-1|TRBD1|many
TGCAGTGCTAGAGAGGGGGACAGCTGGGGCACTGAAGCTTTCTTT
CSAREGDSWGTEAFF
>TRBJ2-5|TRBV7-2|-|-
TGTGCCAGCAGCTTAGAATTCCCCGGGGCAGTAGCATTGACCCAGTACTTC
CASSLEFPGAVALTQYF
>TRBJ2-1|TRBV5-1|TRBD2|-
TGCGCCAGCAGCTTTGGGACTAGCTCTAATGAGCAGTTCTTC
CASSFGTSSNEQFF
>TRBJ1-3|TRBV7-7|-|few
TGTGCCAGCAGCTTAACTTGGGGTATTGAAAACACCATATATTTT
CASSLTWGIENTIYF
>TRBJ2-2|TRBV27|-|-
TGTGCCAGCAGGGGTACAGCGAACACCGGGGAGCTGTTTTTT
CASRGTANTGELFF
>TRBJ1-2|TRBV30|-|-
TGTGCCTGTGCCGGGTACGGCTACACCTTC
CACAGYGYTF
>TRBJ1-1|TRBV11-2|-|many
TGTGCCAGCAGCTTAACAGTCGGCGTGGGGAACACTGAAGCTTTCTTT
CASSLTVGVGNTEAFF
>TRBJ2-7|TRBV12-3/TRBV12-4|TRBD1|many
TGTGCCAGCAGTTTGGGTGGCTCTCCCGGACAGGGGAACTTC
CASSLGGSPGQGNF
>TRBJ2-5|TRBV27|TRBD2|-
TGTGCCAGCAGTCCACTGGGACTAGGTGGGACCCAGTACTTC
CASSPLGLGGTQYF
>TRBJ1-1|TRBV7-2|-|-
TGTGCCAGCAGCTTTCAGTCGGACACTGAAGCTTTCTTT
CASSFQSDTEAFF
>TRBJ2-5|TRBV5-1|-|-
TGCGCCAGCAGCTTATCGCAGGGCGCGGTATCTTACTTC
CASSLSQGAVSYF
>TRBJ2-7|TRBV2|-|few
TGTGCCAGCAGTGTCTCTGCGGCGGACGAGCAGTACTTC
CASSVSAADEQYF
>TRBJ2-7|TRBV5-6|TRBD1|-
TGTGCCAGCAGCTTGGAGGACAGGGAATCTCTCGAGCAGTACTTC
CASSLEDRESLEQYF
>TRBJ1-1|TRBV18|-|once
TGTGCCAGCTCACCAACAGGGCAAACTGAAGCTTTCTTT
CASSPTGQTEAFF
>TRBJ2-1|TRBV12-3/TRBV12-4|-|-
TGTGCCAGCAGTAGAACGTCGGTCTATGAGCAGTTCTTC
CASSRTSVYEQFF
>TRBJ2-7|TRBV27|TRBD1|few
TGTGCCAGCAGCCAAGAGGGGACAGTCTCCTACGAGCAGTACTTC
CASSQEGTVSYEQYF
>TRBJ2-7|TRBV5-6|-|-
TGTGCCAGCAGCTTGGAAGCATGGCCGGGCCAAGGCGAGCAGTACTTC
CASSLEAWPGQGEQYF
>TRBJ2-5|TRBV7-2|-|many
TGTGCCAGCAGCTTGGGGGACCCCCGGGAGACCCAGTACTTC
CASSLGDPRETQYF
>TRBJ2-5|TRBV4-2|TRBD2|-
TGTGCCAGCAGTAGCGGACTAGCGGGGGGCCAAGAGACCCAGTACTTC
CASSSGLAGGQETQYF
>TRBJ2-4|TRBV15|TRBD2|-
TGTGCCACCAGCAGAGGAACGGGGGGGCCTATTCAAAACATTCAGTACTTC
CATSRGTGGPIQNIQYF
>TRBJ1-1|TRBV5-1|-|-
TGCGCCAGCAGCTTGTTTTCGGCGGACACTGAAGCTTTCTTT
CASSLFSADTEAFF
>TRBJ2-5|TRBV9|TRBD2|few
TGTGCCAGCAGCGCTAGCGGGGGTTTCCAAGAGACCCAGTACTTC
CASSASGGFQETQYF
>TRBJ2-7|TRBV6-4|TRBD2|few
TGTGCCAGCAGCCGACTAGCGGGGGGGATTAGCTCCTACGAGCAGTACTTC
CASSRLAGGISSYEQYF
>TRBJ2-3|TRBV10-2|-|-
TGCGCCAGCAGTGTTCCCCCGGACACAGATACGCAGTATTTT
CASSVPPDTDTQYF
>TRBJ2-3|TRBV15|-|-
TGTGCCACCAGCCCGACGTCCTGGGACACTAGCACAGATACGCAGTATTTT
CATSPTSWDTSTDTQYF
>TRBJ2-1|TRBV29-1|-|many
TGCAGCGTCTGGGGGCAGGGGGGGGATGAGCAGTTCTTC
CSVWGQGGDEQFF
>TRBJ2-3|TRBV11-2|-|many
TGTGCCAGCAGCTTAAGACTACTAGTTGTTGGAGTCACAGATACGCAGTATTTT
CASSLRLLVVGVTDTQYF